This T cell receptor (beta chain) stems from a study of T cells in Graves' hyperthyroidism and ophthalmopathy. Findings of the study overall: Ophthalmopathy and stable hyperthyroidism were separated by a 13 V-J model. Blood samples included most of the expanded thyroid clonotypes exceeding 0.001.

J was trimmed by 7 bases and V by 4 bases; bases with no gene match: 10. The CDR3 runs 17 residues. CDR1 is MNHEY and CDR2 is SVGAGI in the germline V gene. Amplification targeted TCR beta CDR3 regions from RNA transcripts. The HTBI primer set served for first-round RT-PCR of the TCR CDR3. TCRdb reanalysed the multiplex PCR reads using MiXCR and keeps one entry per CDR3 protein. The sample includes about 760,000 distinct CDR3 sequences, roughly a third of them seen just once. On this clonotype itself: What it binds is unknown.

For Graves' hyperthyroidism to be stable, ophthalmopathy could not progress within 18 months. This sample holds PBMCs from 8 to 10 ml fresh peripheral blood. This sequence joins TRBV6-5 and TRBJ2-2; 12 bases line up with TRBD2. Material: blood. The sequence came from a woman aged 40 to 50 with Graves' hyperthyroidism. The CDR3 loop is CASSLSSGRAGVGELFF. CDR3 nucleotides: TGTGCCAGCAGTTTATCTAGCGGGAGGGCCGGGGTCGGGGAGCTGTTTTTT.